The sequence of this T cell receptor (beta chain) was determined in a study of blood T cell repertoires in COVID-19. A word on this clone: Other DNA sequences in this sample translate to the same CDR3.

Clones were read by immunoSEQ multiplex PCR, and TCRdb kept only the in-frame ones, dropping some. The data hold about 300,000 clones, with about nine tenths observed a single time. Material for sequencing was peripheral blood. The source is a woman in her twenties or thirties with COVID-19, enrolled during active disease.

In DNA, the CDR3 is TGTGCCAGCAGTTCCCCCGGGGGAGATGGCTACACCTTC. Translated: CASSSPGGDGYTF. The rearrangement links TRBV6-5 to TRBJ1-2; D might be TRBD1 (5 bases). Germline V gene data show CDR1 as MNHEY and CDR2 as SVGAGI. V lost 4 bases to trimming and J lost 6 bases, with 12 bases between them. This CDR3 spans 13 amino acids.